A single sample is the source of the 7 T cell receptor beta chains below, sequenced in a study of blood T cell repertoires in COVID-19. Libraries were prepared by immunoSEQ multiplex PCR; TCRdb keeps only in-frame clonotypes and omits some of them. This table holds around 700,000 clones, around 89% found once. Material: peripheral blood. All receptors come from a woman in her late teens or twenties with acute or convalescent COVID-19.

The rearrangement uses TRBV19 and TRBJ2-3; 10 positions match TRBD2. Germline values: CDR1 LNHDA, CDR2 SQIVND (reference sequence). V was clipped by 1 base and J by 6 bases; unmatched bases: 7. CDR3 size: 16 residues. The CDR3 DNA follows: TGTGCCAGTAGTATAGCTAGCGGGGGCCGAGGGGATACGCAGTATTTT. Translated: CASSIASGGRGDTQYF.

This clone was counted a few times. CDR3 nucleotides: TGTGCCAGCAGCTTAGGGCGCAGCGGCTACGAGCAGTACTTC. Encoded protein: CASSLGRSGYEQYF. This chain joins TRBV13 and TRBJ2-7, with D maybe TRBD2 (5 bases). Germline V gene data show CDR1 as PRHDT and CDR2 as FYEKMQ (reference sequence). The V and J ends lost 0 bases and 3 bases respectively, with 9 bases between them. The CDR3 covers 14 residues.

V is TRBV7-2 and J is TRBJ1-4; D is unclear. Germline values: CDR1 SGHTA, CDR2 FQGNSA. The CDR3 sequence is 15 residues long. V was clipped by 1 base and J by 8 bases, with 14 bases between them. Here the CDR3 reads CASSLVSSTREKLFF. The CDR3, as DNA: TGTGCCAGCAGCTTAGTATCCTCAACTAGGGAAAAACTGTTTTTT.

This chain links TRBV6-6 with TRBJ2-5; tentatively, D is TRBD2 (5 bases). The germline V gene encodes CDR1 MNHNY and CDR2 SVGAGI (reference sequence). The CDR3 has 14 amino acids. Between the trimmed V and J ends, which lost 2 bases and 0 bases, there was a span of 7 bases. The CDR3 coding sequence is TGTGCCAGCAGTTACAACGGGAACCAAGAGACCCAGTACTTC. Protein sequence: CASSYNGNQETQYF.

This chain connects TRBV19 to TRBJ2-7; D is perhaps TRBD1 (5 bases). The CDR3 extends over 13 amino acids. V was trimmed by 3 bases and J by 2 bases, leaving 8 bases between them. From germline, CDR1 is LNHDA and CDR2 SQIVND (reference sequence). CDR3 protein: CASSIGAAYEQYF. The CDR3, as DNA: TGTGCCAGTAGTATTGGGGCAGCCTACGAGCAGTACTTC.

V is TRBV2 and J is TRBJ1-2; 8 nucleotides line up with TRBD1. CDR3 length: 14 residues. J gave up 7 bases and V 6 bases, and 10 bases lay outside the gene matches. CDR1 and CDR2 (germline): SNHLY, FYNNEI. CDR3 region: CASSVRQGSGGYTF. In DNA, the CDR3 is TGTGCCAGCAGCGTACGACAGGGGTCCGGTGGCTACACCTTC. Variable domain in full (rest from reference TRBV2 and TRBJ1-2): EPEVTQTPSHQVTQMGQEVILRCVPISNHLYFYWYRQILGQKVEFLVSFYNNEISEKSEIFDDQFSVERPDGSNFTLKIRSTKLEDSAMYFCASSVRQGSGGYTFGSGTRLTVV.

In DNA form, the CDR3 reads TGTGCCACCAGCAGAGGGGACAGGGACAATGAGCAGTTCTTC. Translating gives CATSRGDRDNEQFF. The J gene is TRBJ2-1, the V gene TRBV15; the match to TRBD1 covers 9 bases. CDR3 length equals 14 residues. Germline V gives CDR1 LNHNV, CDR2 YYDKDF (reference sequence). V shed 1 base and J 5 bases; nucleotides not matched to a gene: 0.